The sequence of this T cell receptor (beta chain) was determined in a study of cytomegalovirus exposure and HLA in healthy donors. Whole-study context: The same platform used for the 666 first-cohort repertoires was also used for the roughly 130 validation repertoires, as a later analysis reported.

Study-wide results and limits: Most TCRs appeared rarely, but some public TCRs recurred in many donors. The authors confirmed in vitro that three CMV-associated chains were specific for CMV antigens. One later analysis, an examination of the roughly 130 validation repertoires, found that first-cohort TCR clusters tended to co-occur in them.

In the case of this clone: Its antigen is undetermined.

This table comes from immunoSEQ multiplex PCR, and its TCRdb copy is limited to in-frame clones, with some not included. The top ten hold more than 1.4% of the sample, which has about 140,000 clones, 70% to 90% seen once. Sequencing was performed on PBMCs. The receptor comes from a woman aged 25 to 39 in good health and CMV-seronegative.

In DNA form, the CDR3 reads TGTGCCAGCAGCTTGCAGGTATTTAGCAATCAGCCCCAGCATTTT. Amino acid sequence: CASSLQVFSNQPQHF. This chain links TRBV5-5 with TRBJ1-5, with D unresolved. This CDR3 is 15 amino acids long. The germline V gene has CDR1 SGHKS and CDR2 YYEKEE (reference sequence). Trimming took off 1 base at V and 0 bases at J, with 8 bases between the two ends.